The present T cell receptor (beta chain) was sequenced within a study of blood T cell repertoires in COVID-19. Turning to the study itself: The United States, Italy and Spain were the sources of the acute and convalescent COVID-19 samples.

The Seattle patients joined while their infection was active and were tracked longitudinally afterward. Some clones are missing from TCRdb's copy, which holds only in-frame ones; the method was immunoSEQ multiplex PCR. The table lists under 70,000 clones, approximately 90% of them singletons. The CDR3 has 14 amino acids. V was trimmed by 4 bases and J by 1 base, leaving 8 bases between them. The germline CDR1 and CDR2 sequences are MRHNA and SNTAGT. The V call is TRBV6-4, the J call TRBJ1-5; D ambiguous. Source material: peripheral blood. The source of this sequence is a woman aged 55-70 years with COVID-19, enrolled during active disease. CDR3 loop: CASSATGSNQPQHF. DNA of the CDR3: TGTGCCAGCAGTGCAACCGGGAGCAATCAGCCCCAGCATTTT.